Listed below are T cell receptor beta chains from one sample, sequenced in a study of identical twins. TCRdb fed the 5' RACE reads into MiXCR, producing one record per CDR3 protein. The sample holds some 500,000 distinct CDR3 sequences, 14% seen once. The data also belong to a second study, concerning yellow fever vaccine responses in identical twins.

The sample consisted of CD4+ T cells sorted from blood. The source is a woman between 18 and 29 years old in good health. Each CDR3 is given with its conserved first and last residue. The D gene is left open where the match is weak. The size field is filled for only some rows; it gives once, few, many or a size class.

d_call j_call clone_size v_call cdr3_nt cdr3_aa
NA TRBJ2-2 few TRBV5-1 TGCGCCAGCAGCCGGGACCTTGCCGGGGAGCTGTTTTTT CASSRDLAGELFF
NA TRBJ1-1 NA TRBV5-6 TGTGCCAGCAGCTTGGTAACAGGGCTTTTAGACACTGAAGCTTTCTTT CASSLVTGLLDTEAFF
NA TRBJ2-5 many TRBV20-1 TGCAGTGCTAGAGGTTCAGGGCCCGAAGAGACCCAGTACTTC CSARGSGPEETQYF
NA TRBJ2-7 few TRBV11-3 TGTGCCAGCAGCTCCGGCCTTCCCGGCTACGAGCAGTACTTC CASSSGLPGYEQYF
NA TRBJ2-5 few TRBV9 TGTGCCAGCAGCGTAGCTCGGGATGGGACCCAGTACTTC CASSVARDGTQYF
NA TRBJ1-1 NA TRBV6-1 TGTGCCAGCAGAGAGTCAGGTGTCCTAGAAGCTTTCTTT CASRESGVLEAFF
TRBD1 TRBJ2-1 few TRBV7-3 TGTGCCAGCTTAGGCAGGGGGCTGCAGTTCTTC CASLGRGLQFF
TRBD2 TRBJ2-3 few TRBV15 TGTGCCACCAGCAGGGACGGTAGCGGGAACACAGATACGCAGTATTTT CATSRDGSGNTDTQYF
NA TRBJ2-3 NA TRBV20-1 TGCAGTGCTAGCCCAGGGTCAGGCCCAGATACGCAGTATTTT CSASPGSGPDTQYF
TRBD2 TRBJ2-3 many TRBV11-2 TGTGCCAGCAGGACGACTAGCGGGGGGCCTGATAGCACAGATACGCAGTATTTT CASRTTSGGPDSTDTQYF
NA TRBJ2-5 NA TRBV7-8 TGTGCCAGCAGCTTACTGAGGCGGGCAGGGGAGACCCAGTACTTC CASSLLRRAGETQYF
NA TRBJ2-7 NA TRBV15 TGTGCCACCAGCAGAGACCCTCCGGGGGACTCCTACGAGCAGTACTTC CATSRDPPGDSYEQYF
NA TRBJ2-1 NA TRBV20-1 TGCAGTGCTACTAGGGGGGCTGAGCAGTTCTTC CSATRGAEQFF
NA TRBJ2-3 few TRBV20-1 TGCAGTGCTAGGGCGGACTGGCCCGATACGCAGTATTTT CSARADWPDTQYF
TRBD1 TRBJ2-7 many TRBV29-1 TGCAGCGCGAGTCGGCCGGGACAGGGGTTTTACGAGCAGTACTTC CSASRPGQGFYEQYF
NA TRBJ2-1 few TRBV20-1 TGCAGTGCTGATTGGGACAAGTCCTACAATGAGCAGTTCTTC CSADWDKSYNEQFF
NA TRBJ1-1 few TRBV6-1 TGTGCCAGCGCCCGTGACAGAAGCGGGAACACTGAAGCTTTCTTT CASARDRSGNTEAFF
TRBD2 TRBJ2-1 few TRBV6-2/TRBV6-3 TGTGCCAGCAGCCCTCCGGGACTAGCGGACACCTACAATGAGCAGTTCTTC CASSPPGLADTYNEQFF
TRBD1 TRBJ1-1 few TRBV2 TGTGCCAGCAGTGAAAGACAGGGGGCGGACACTGAAGCTTTCTTT CASSERQGADTEAFF
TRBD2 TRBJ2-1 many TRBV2 TGTGCCAGCAGTGCGTCTAGCGGGGGGCCCTACAATGAGCAGTTCTTC CASSASSGGPYNEQFF
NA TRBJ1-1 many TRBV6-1 TGTGCCAGCAAGAGGAGCATGAACACTGAAGCTTTCTTT CASKRSMNTEAFF
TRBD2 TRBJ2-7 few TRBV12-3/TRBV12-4 TGTGCCAGCAGTTTAAGCGGGATTGGGGAGCAGTACTTC CASSLSGIGEQYF
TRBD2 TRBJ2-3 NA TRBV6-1 TGTGCCAGCAGTGAAGCAGTGGCGGGGGGGCACGGCACAGATACGCAGTATTTT CASSEAVAGGHGTDTQYF
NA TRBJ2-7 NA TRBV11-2 TGTGCCAGCAGCTTAGTAGTCCGGAAGCAGTACTTC CASSLVVRKQYF
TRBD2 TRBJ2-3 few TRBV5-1 TGCGCCAGCAGCTCCGTAGGGACTAGCGGGAGGAAGGGCACAGATACGCAGTATTTT CASSSVGTSGRKGTDTQYF
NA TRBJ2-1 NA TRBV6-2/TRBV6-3 TGTGCCAGCAGTTACAACTCGTTAGAGCAGTTCTTC CASSYNSLEQFF
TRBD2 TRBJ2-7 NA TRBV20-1 TGCAGTGCTAGACCCTCTAGCGGGGCCGAGCAGTACTTC CSARPSSGAEQYF
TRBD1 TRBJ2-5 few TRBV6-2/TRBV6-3 TGTGCCAGCAGTTATTACAGGGGGACCCAGTACTTC CASSYYRGTQYF
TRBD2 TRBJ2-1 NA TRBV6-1 TGTGCCAGCAGCCGAGGGACTACCTCCTACAATGAGCAGTTCTTC CASSRGTTSYNEQFF
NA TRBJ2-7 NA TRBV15 TGTGCCACCAGCAGAGAACAGGGCCCCTACGAGCAGTACTTC CATSREQGPYEQYF
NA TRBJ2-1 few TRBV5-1 TGCGCCAGCAGCTCCAGTCCACTTGGGGGATACAATGAGCAGTTCTTC CASSSSPLGGYNEQFF
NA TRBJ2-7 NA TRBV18 TGTGCCAGCTCACCAGGTAGCGCCTCCTACGAGCAGTACTTC CASSPGSASYEQYF
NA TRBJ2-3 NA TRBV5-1 TGCGCCAGCAGCGCCGGGGACTTACAAACAGATACGCAGTATTTT CASSAGDLQTDTQYF
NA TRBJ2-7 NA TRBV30 TGTGCCTGGAGTAAAGGGGGGCAGAACGAGCAGTACTTC CAWSKGGQNEQYF
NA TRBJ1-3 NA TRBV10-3 TGTGCCACGCTAAGGACAGAGCCTGGAAACACCATATATTTT CATLRTEPGNTIYF
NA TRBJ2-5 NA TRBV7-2 TGTGCCAGCAGCCCGTATGGCAGGGACCCAGAGACCCAGTACTTC CASSPYGRDPETQYF
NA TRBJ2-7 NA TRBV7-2 TGTGCCAGCAGCTTGACCGCGTGGGCTGCCTACGAGCAGTACTTC CASSLTAWAAYEQYF
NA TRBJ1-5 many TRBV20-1 TGCAGTGCTAGGGGAGGGACTGTGGGCAATCAGCCCCAGCATTTT CSARGGTVGNQPQHF
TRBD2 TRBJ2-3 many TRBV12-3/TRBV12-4 TGTGCCAGCAGTCTATTAGAAGGGACTAGTGAAGATACGCAGTATTTT CASSLLEGTSEDTQYF
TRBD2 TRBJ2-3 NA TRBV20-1 TGCAGTGCTAGAAGGCTAGCGGGGACCACAGATACGCAGTATTTT CSARRLAGTTDTQYF
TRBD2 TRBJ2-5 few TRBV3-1 TGTGCCAGCGGAGCGGGGAGAGAGACCCAGTACTTC CASGAGRETQYF
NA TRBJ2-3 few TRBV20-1 TGCAGTGCCGTAGGACTCCAAGTAGATACGCAGTATTTT CSAVGLQVDTQYF
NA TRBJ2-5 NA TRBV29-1 TGCAGCGTTGACATGGGTTACCAAGAGACCCAGTACTTC CSVDMGYQETQYF
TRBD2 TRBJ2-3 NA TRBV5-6 TGTGCCAGCAGCTTTAGCGGGAGTGCAGATACGCAGTATTTT CASSFSGSADTQYF
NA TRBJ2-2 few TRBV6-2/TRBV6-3 TGTGCCAGCAGTTACTCCGGGGCGAAAACCTTCGACACCGGGGAGCTGTTTTTT CASSYSGAKTFDTGELFF
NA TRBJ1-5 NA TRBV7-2 TGTGCCAGCAGCTTAGAAGGGACTAGGAATCAGCCCCAGCATTTT CASSLEGTRNQPQHF
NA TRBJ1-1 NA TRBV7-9 TGTGCCAGCAGCTTCGCCGGGGGTTATACTGAAGCTTTCTTT CASSFAGGYTEAFF
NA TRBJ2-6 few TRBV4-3 TGCGCCAGCAGCCAAGACATTGGCGGGGCGCCCCTCGGGGCCAACGTCCTGACTTTC CASSQDIGGAPLGANVLTF
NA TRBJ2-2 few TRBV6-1 TGTGCCAGCTCCTGGGGTTTAGCCGGGGAGCTGTTTTTT CASSWGLAGELFF
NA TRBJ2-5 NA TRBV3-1 TGTGCCAGCAGCCAGGAGGGTCAAGAGACCCAGTACTTC CASSQEGQETQYF
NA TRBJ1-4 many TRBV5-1 TGCGCCAGCAGCCAATCTAATGAAAAACTGTTTTTT CASSQSNEKLFF
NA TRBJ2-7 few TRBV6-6 TGTGCCAGCAGCTCTACCGGGCCCGGAGAGCAGTACTTC CASSSTGPGEQYF